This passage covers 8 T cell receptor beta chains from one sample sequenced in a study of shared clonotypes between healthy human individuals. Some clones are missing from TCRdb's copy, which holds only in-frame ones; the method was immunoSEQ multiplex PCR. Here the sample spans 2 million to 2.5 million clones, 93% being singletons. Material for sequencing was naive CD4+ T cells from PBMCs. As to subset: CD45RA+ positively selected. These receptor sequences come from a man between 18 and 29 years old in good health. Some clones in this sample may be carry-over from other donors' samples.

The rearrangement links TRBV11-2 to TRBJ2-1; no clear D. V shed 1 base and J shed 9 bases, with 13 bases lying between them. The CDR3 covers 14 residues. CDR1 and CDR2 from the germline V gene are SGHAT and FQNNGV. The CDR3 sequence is CASSLVLGYGEQFF. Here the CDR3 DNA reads TGTGCCAGCAGCTTAGTGTTGGGATATGGTGAGCAGTTCTTC.

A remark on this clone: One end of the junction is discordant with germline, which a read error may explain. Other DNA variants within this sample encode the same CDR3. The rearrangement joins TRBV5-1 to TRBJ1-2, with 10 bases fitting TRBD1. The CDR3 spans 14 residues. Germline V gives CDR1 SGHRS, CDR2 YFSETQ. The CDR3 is CASSLGQGSYGYTF. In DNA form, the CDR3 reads TGCGCCAGCAGTTTGGGACAGGGGTCCTATGGCTACACCTTC.

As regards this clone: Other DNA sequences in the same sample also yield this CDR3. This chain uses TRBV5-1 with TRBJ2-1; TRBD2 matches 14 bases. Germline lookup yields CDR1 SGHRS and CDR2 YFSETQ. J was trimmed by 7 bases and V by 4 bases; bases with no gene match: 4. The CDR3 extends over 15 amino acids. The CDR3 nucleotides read TGCGCCAGCAGCCCCCGACTAGCGGGAGGGAATGAGCAGTTCTTC. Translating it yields CASSPRLAGGNEQFF.

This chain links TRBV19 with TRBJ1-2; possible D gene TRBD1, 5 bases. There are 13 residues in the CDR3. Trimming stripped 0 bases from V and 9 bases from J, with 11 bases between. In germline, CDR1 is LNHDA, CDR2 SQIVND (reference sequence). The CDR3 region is CASSIDLTGSYTF. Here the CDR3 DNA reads TGTGCCAGTAGTATAGATCTCACAGGCAGCTACACCTTC. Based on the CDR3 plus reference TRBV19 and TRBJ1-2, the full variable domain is DGGITQSPKYLFRKEGQNVTLSCEQNLNHDAMYWYRQDPGQGLRLIYYSQIVNDFQKGDIAEGYSVSREKKESFPLTVTSAQKNPTAFYLCASSIDLTGSYTFGSGTRLTVV.

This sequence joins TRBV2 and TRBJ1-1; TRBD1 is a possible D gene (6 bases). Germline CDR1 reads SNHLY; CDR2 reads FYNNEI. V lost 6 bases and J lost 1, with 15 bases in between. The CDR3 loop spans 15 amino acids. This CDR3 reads CASSPTIQGNTEAFF. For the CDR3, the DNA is TGTGCCAGCAGCCCTACCATACAGGGGAACACTGAAGCTTTCTTT.

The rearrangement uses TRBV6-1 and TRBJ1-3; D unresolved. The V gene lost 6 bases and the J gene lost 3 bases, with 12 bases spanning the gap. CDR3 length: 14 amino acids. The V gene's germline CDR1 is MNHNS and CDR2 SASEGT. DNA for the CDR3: TGTGCCAGCAGAATCCGACAAGATGGAAACACCATATATTTT. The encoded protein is CASRIRQDGNTIYF.

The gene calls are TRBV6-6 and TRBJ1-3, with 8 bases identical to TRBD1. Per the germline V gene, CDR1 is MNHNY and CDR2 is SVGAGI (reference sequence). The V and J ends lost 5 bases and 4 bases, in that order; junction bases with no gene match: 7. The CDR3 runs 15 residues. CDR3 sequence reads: CASSPNRDRGNTIYF. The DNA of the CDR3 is TGTGCCAGCAGTCCCAACCGGGACAGGGGAAACACCATATATTTT.

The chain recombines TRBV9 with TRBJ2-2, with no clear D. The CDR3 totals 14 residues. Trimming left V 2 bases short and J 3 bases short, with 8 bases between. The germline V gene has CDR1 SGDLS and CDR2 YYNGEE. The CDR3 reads CASSVRQYTGELFF. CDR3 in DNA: TGTGCCAGCAGCGTGCGACAATACACCGGGGAGCTGTTTTTT.